This T cell receptor beta chain was retrieved from a study of T cell repertoires in cytomegalovirus infection. TCRdb passed the reads through MiXCR, listing each CDR3 protein once. This sample has over 40,000 distinct CDR3 sequences, with nearly 20% found just once. V lost 4 bases, J lost 3 bases, and 8 bases stayed unmatched. The length of the CDR3 is 16 residues. Germline CDR1 is MNHEY and CDR2 is SMNVEV (reference sequence). This clonotype was detected ten times or more. Its antigen is as yet unknown. The sample consisted of CD8+ T cells from cultured PBMCs, taken from culture after CMV antigen stimulation. J is TRBJ2-3 and V is TRBV27, with TRBD1 matching 9 bases. The receptor was isolated from a human donor in good health (CMV status not recorded). Some clones in this sample may be carry-over from other donors' samples. CDR3 in amino acids: CASSSPGTGRTDTQYF. The DNA of the CDR3 is TGTGCCAGCAGTTCGCCCGGGACAGGGCGAACAGATACGCAGTATTTT.